This is a list of T cell receptor beta chains from one sample in a study of CD8 T cells in ankylosing spondylitis. TCRdb fed the 5' RACE reads into MiXCR, producing one record per CDR3 protein. The sample holds about 300,000 distinct CDR3 sequences, 11% seen once. Sequencing was performed on blood, either unsorted or a sorted T cell fraction (not recorded which). These receptors were collected from a female donor with ankylosing spondylitis or in good health (not recorded which). Each CDR3 is given with its conserved first and last residue. D genes are given only for firm matches. The size field is filled for only some rows; it gives once, few, many or a size class.

>many|TRBV20-1|TRBD2|TRBJ2-1
TGCACCGGGGCGGCTAGCGGCTACAATGAGCAGTTCTTC
CTGAASGYNEQFF
>many|TRBV5-1|-|TRBJ1-1
TGCGCCAGCAGCGGACGACAGGAGAAGAACACTGAAGCTTTCTTT
CASSGRQEKNTEAFF
>-|TRBV5-1|TRBD2|TRBJ2-1
TGCGCCAGCAGCTTGATTCCGTCTAGCGGGGGCCATGAGCAGTTCTTC
CASSLIPSSGGHEQFF
>many|TRBV7-2|-|TRBJ2-1
TGTGCCAGCAGCCTCGGGACAACCAATGAGCAGTTCTTC
CASSLGTTNEQFF
>-|TRBV20-1|TRBD1|TRBJ2-2
TGCAGTGTTCCTACCAGGGGGATGAACACCGGGGAGCTGTTTTTT
CSVPTRGMNTGELFF
>-|TRBV7-2|-|TRBJ1-2
TGTGCCAGCAGATCCCCGGGGGCCGCTAACTATGGCTACACCTTC
CASRSPGAANYGYTF
>-|TRBV5-1|-|TRBJ2-1
TGCGCCAGCAGCTTAGGTTCAGCCGAAGGGTACAATGAGCAGTTCTTC
CASSLGSAEGYNEQFF
>many|TRBV20-1|-|TRBJ1-3
TGCAGTGCTAGAGTTCTAAGGGGATCTGGAAACACCATATATTTT
CSARVLRGSGNTIYF
>many|TRBV5-1|-|TRBJ2-5
TGCGCCAGCAGCTTGGATGCTAGCCGGAAGACCCAGTACTTC
CASSLDASRKTQYF
>-|TRBV21-1|-|TRBJ2-7
TGTGCCAGCAGCTCTTGGGGACCGGCGGGTTCCAGCTCCTACGAGCAGTACTTC
CASSSWGPAGSSSYEQYF
>many|TRBV10-3|-|TRBJ2-7
TGTGCCATCAGTGAACTATTACCGGGACACCCTGGGCACGAGCAGTACTTC
CAISELLPGHPGHEQYF
>many|TRBV5-1|-|TRBJ2-7
TGCGCCAGCGCCCCCTGGGGTCTAGGATCTAGCTCGTTCGTCGAGCAGTACTTC
CASAPWGLGSSSFVEQYF
>many|TRBV24-1|TRBD1|TRBJ2-4
TGTGCCACCAGTGATTCCCGGGACAGGGGGCACGAAAACATTCAGTACTTC
CATSDSRDRGHENIQYF
>-|TRBV5-1|-|TRBJ1-1
TGCGCCAGCAGCTTGATCGGAGTAATGAACACTGAAGCTTTCTTT
CASSLIGVMNTEAFF
>many|TRBV20-1|-|TRBJ2-3
TGCAATAAGTGGGACATTAGCACAGATACGCAGTATTTT
CNKWDISTDTQYF
>many|TRBV5-1|-|TRBJ1-4
TGCGCCAGCAGCACCGGACACGGAAGTAATGAAAAACTGTTTTTT
CASSTGHGSNEKLFF
>few|TRBV7-6|TRBD1|TRBJ2-4
TGTGCCAGCAGCTTAGAACGAGACAGGGTGGGCATTCAGTACTTC
CASSLERDRVGIQYF
>-|TRBV5-5|-|TRBJ2-5
TGTGCCAGCGGCTTTCCGGGGGAAGAGACCCAGTACTTC
CASGFPGEETQYF
>-|TRBV11-2|-|TRBJ2-1
TGTGCCAGCAGCTTAGATAGGGGATCTCCCGGGTATGCATACAATGAGCAGTTCTTC
CASSLDRGSPGYAYNEQFF
>few|TRBV5-1|-|TRBJ2-7
TGCGCCAGCAGATCAAAGCCTCCGGGACAAATCTACGAGCAGTACTTC
CASRSKPPGQIYEQYF
>many|TRBV27|-|TRBJ2-1
TGTGCCACCGGGAGTTATAATGAGCAGTTCTTC
CATGSYNEQFF
>many|TRBV10-3|-|TRBJ2-2
TGTGCCATCAGTGAGTCCCCCCAAGAGCTGTTTTTT
CAISESPQELFF
>many|TRBV20-1|-|TRBJ1-1
TGCAGTACCTCCCAGGGGTACACTGAAGCTTTCTTT
CSTSQGYTEAFF
>-|TRBV6-6|-|TRBJ1-2
TGTGCCAGCGCTACAGGGCAGAACTATGGCTACACCTTC
CASATGQNYGYTF
>many|TRBV20-1|-|TRBJ1-1
TGCAGTGCTAGAGACAGCAAGAACACTGAAGCTTTCTTT
CSARDSKNTEAFF
>-|TRBV5-1|TRBD2|TRBJ2-1
TGCGCCAGCAGGTATACCGGGACTAGCGGGACCCATGAGCAGTTCTTC
CASRYTGTSGTHEQFF
>many|TRBV5-1|TRBD1|TRBJ2-5
TGCGCCAGCAGTCTACCGGGACAGGGAGGAGATGCCCAGTACTTC
CASSLPGQGGDAQYF
>few|TRBV3-1|TRBD2|TRBJ2-2
TGTGCCAGCAGTCGACTAGCGACGCGGTCCGGGGAGCTGTTTTTT
CASSRLATRSGELFF
>few|TRBV7-2|-|TRBJ2-7
TGTGCCAGCAGCTTAGGGGGATTTGCGGGTGCGGTCGAGCAGTACTTC
CASSLGGFAGAVEQYF
>few|TRBV18|-|TRBJ1-1
TGTGCCAGCTCACCACGAGACAGTGGAACTGAAGCTTTCTTT
CASSPRDSGTEAFF
>few|TRBV9|TRBD1|TRBJ2-7
TGTGCCAGCAGCGTATTTGAGGGGGCCGTCGAGCAGTACTTC
CASSVFEGAVEQYF
>few|TRBV7-2|TRBD2|TRBJ2-3
TGTGCCAGCAGCTCCCGGCAGACTAGCGGGGTGGGAGGGGCGCAGTATTTT
CASSSRQTSGVGGAQYF
>many|TRBV3-1|TRBD1|TRBJ1-1
TGTGCCAGCAGCCCCCAGGGGGGTTGGACTGAAGCTTTCTTT
CASSPQGGWTEAFF
>many|TRBV5-5|-|TRBJ1-5
TGTGCCAGCAGCTCTCAAGACAGGCGGGATCAGCCCCAGCATTTT
CASSSQDRRDQPQHF
>many|TRBV20-1|TRBD2|TRBJ2-3
TGCAGTGCTAGAAGGACTAGCGGGGGCACAGATACGCAGTATTTT
CSARRTSGGTDTQYF
>many|TRBV7-9|TRBD1|TRBJ1-6
TGTGCCAGCAGCTTAGAGGGACAGGGATCTTCACCCCTCCACTTT
CASSLEGQGSSPLHF
>once|TRBV11-2|-|TRBJ1-6
TGTGCCAGCAGCTTACTGTCAGCCGGGGGGACGGGAAATTCACCCCTCCACTTT
CASSLLSAGGTGNSPLHF
>many|TRBV20-1|-|TRBJ2-3
TGCAGTGCGGCCGACTACTCTAGCACAGATACGCAGTATTTT
CSAADYSSTDTQYF
>many|TRBV15|-|TRBJ1-1
TGTGCCACCAGCAGAGATCTTAGACAGCTCTTT
CATSRDLRQLF
>many|TRBV20-1|-|TRBJ2-6
TGCAGTGCAAGAGGGAGGAGCTCTGGGGCCAACGTCCTGACTTTC
CSARGRSSGANVLTF
>many|TRBV20-1|TRBD2|TRBJ2-1
TGCAGCCCTAGCCCGGGACTAGCGGGAGGGCCGAATGAGCAGTTCTTC
CSPSPGLAGGPNEQFF
>many|TRBV12-3/TRBV12-4|-|TRBJ1-2
TGTGCCAGCACCCTGGGCAGGGCCCATGGCTACACCTTC
CASTLGRAHGYTF
>many|TRBV27|-|TRBJ2-5
TGTGCCAGCAGTCCGGGACTCGTAGAGACCCAGTACTTC
CASSPGLVETQYF
>-|TRBV20-1|TRBD1|TRBJ2-6
TGCAGTGCTAGAAGACCGGGACAGGGGTCCCCTGGGGCCAACGTCCTGACTTTC
CSARRPGQGSPGANVLTF
>many|TRBV5-1|-|TRBJ2-7
TGCGCCAGCAGCCCCTCCCTGGACCACTACGAGCAGTACTTC
CASSPSLDHYEQYF
>many|TRBV25-1|-|TRBJ2-7
TGTGCCAGCAGTGGCAGGCCCCCCTCCTACGAGCAGTACTTC
CASSGRPPSYEQYF
>many|TRBV6-2/TRBV6-3|TRBD2|TRBJ2-7
TGTGCCAGCAGTTACTCGAGCCTAGCGGGAGGAAGTTACGACGAGCAGTACTTC
CASSYSSLAGGSYDEQYF
>many|TRBV29-1|-|TRBJ2-6
TGCAGCGTTGACAGTCCCTCTGGGGCCAACGTCCTGACTTTC
CSVDSPSGANVLTF
>many|TRBV5-1|TRBD2|TRBJ2-3
TGCGCCAGCAGCTTGGCCAGGGCGGGAGGCCTCACAGATACGCAGTATTTT
CASSLARAGGLTDTQYF
>few|TRBV10-3|-|TRBJ2-6
TGTGCCATCAGCCAGGGCTCTGGGGCCAACGTCCTGACTTTC
CAISQGSGANVLTF
>-|TRBV7-6|TRBD1|TRBJ1-5
TGTGCCAGCAGCTTAGTGTCAGGGGGCGGGCAGCCCCAGCATTTT
CASSLVSGGGQPQHF
>many|TRBV20-1|TRBD1|TRBJ2-3
TGCAGTGCTAGCCAGGGGGCAGATACGCAGTATTTT
CSASQGADTQYF
>many|TRBV29-1|-|TRBJ2-2
TGCAGCGTTGAGAGGGGTTCGTCCGGGGAGCTGTTTTTT
CSVERGSSGELFF
>many|TRBV10-1|-|TRBJ1-1
TGCGCCAGCAGTGTTCGGGGAGGCACTGAAGCTTTCTTT
CASSVRGGTEAFF
>many|TRBV5-1|-|TRBJ2-1
TGCGCCAGCAGTTGGGGGGACCGGGGAGACTACAATGAGCAGTTCTTC
CASSWGDRGDYNEQFF
>many|TRBV29-1|-|TRBJ2-3
TGCAGCGTTGATAGGAGCTTAACAGATACGCAGTATTTT
CSVDRSLTDTQYF
>few|TRBV6-2/TRBV6-3|-|TRBJ1-3
TGTGCCAGCACTTCCAAGGACTTCGGAAACACCATATATTTT
CASTSKDFGNTIYF
>many|TRBV5-1|-|TRBJ2-6
TGCGCCAGCAGCTTGAAGGGGGCTGGGGCCAACGTCCTGACTTTC
CASSLKGAGANVLTF
>many|TRBV7-2|-|TRBJ1-5
TGTGCCAGCAGTTTACAGGGATATCAGCCCCAGCATTTT
CASSLQGYQPQHF